This T cell receptor (beta chain) was sequenced for a study of cytotoxic CD8 clonotypes in ibrutinib-treated CLL. Trimming left V 6 bases short and J 4 bases short, with 16 bases between. Germline CDR1 and CDR2: LNHDA and SQIVND (reference sequence). CDR3 length equals 14 residues. Clones were read by immunoSEQ multiplex PCR, and TCRdb kept only the in-frame ones, dropping some. Here the sample spans 45,000 to 60,000 clones, 45% to 70% being singletons. This TCR was sampled from a human donor with chronic lymphocytic leukemia. Sequenced here: PBMCs, sampled after 24 months of ibrutinib treatment. This chain connects TRBV19 to TRBJ2-7; no definite D call. CDR3 sequence (DNA): TGTGCCAGTAGCCCGAGGCTTCTGCCGTACGAGCAGTACTTC. Encoded protein: CASSPRLLPYEQYF.